The rows below give T cell receptor beta chains drawn from one sample of a study of siplizumab effects on memory and regulatory T cells. Using immunoSEQ multiplex PCR, the repertoire was profiled, and TCRdb retains in-frame clones only, with some absent. The table lists about 98,000 clones, roughly 90% of them singletons. Sequenced input: CD4+ T cells sorted from blood. Receptors were obtained from a human donor in good health. CDR3s include the opening cysteine and the closing phenylalanine or tryptophan. Each record gives: CDR3 length, D gene, clone size, V gene, J gene, CDR3 DNA, CDR3 protein. The D gene is left open where the match is weak. Clone size is shown for a subset of rows, as once, few, many or a class of expanded clone.

14	-	-	TRBV14	TRBJ1-2	TGTGCCAGCAGCCAAGATAGCAAAGCCTATGGCTACACCTTC	CASSQDSKAYGYTF
17	-	-	TRBV11-2	TRBJ1-4	TGTGCCAGCAGCGTCACGGCAGTGGGGATTGTGGCTGAAAAACTGTTTTTT	CASSVTAVGIVAEKLFF
14	-	-	TRBV18	TRBJ2-1	TGTGCCAGCTCACCACCTCCCATAGGACAGACCTACCTCTTC	CASSPPPIGQTYLF
15	TRBD2	-	TRBV14	TRBJ2-7	TGTGCCAGCAGCCAATCTAGACTAGCTAGCTACGAGCAGTACTTC	CASSQSRLASYEQYF
15	-	-	TRBV4-1	TRBJ1-2	TGCGCCAGCAGCCAAGTAGGGGGAAATAACTATGGCTACACCTTC	CASSQVGGNNYGYTF
16	-	once	TRBV5-1	TRBJ2-1	TGCGCCAGCAGCTTGGCCGGCGGGGTGAACTACAATGAGCAGTTCTTC	CASSLAGGVNYNEQFF
15	-	few	TRBV11-2	TRBJ1-5	TGTGCCAGCAGCCAGGGAGACAGTATTAATCAGCCCCAGCATTTT	CASSQGDSINQPQHF
13	-	-	TRBV11-2	TRBJ1-1	-	CASSLVGQGASFF
14	-	-	TRBV28	TRBJ2-7	TGTGCCAGCAGTCAACTCTTCAGGGGTGGCGAGCAGTACTTC	CASSQLFRGGEQYF
11	TRBD1	-	TRBV6-1	TRBJ1-3	TGTGCCAGCAGTGGGGCCGGGACAGGGAACTTT	CASSGAGTGNF
15	-	-	TRBV10-3	TRBJ1-1	TGTGCCATCAGTGACAACGGGAAAATAAACACTGAAGCTTTCTTT	CAISDNGKINTEAFF
15	-	-	TRBV6-6	TRBJ2-2	TGTGCCAGCAGTTACGACAGTAGAACCACCGGGGAGCTGTTTTTT	CASSYDSRTTGELFF
17	-	-	TRBV5-1	TRBJ1-1	TGCGCCAGCAGCTTGGTCCGTCGAGGGAAGGGTTACACTGAAGCTTTCTTT	CASSLVRRGKGYTEAFF
15	-	-	TRBV27	TRBJ2-5	TGTGCCAGCAGTTTATCTACAAGGTTCTCCGAGACCCAGTACTTC	CASSLSTRFSETQYF
12	-	-	TRBV19	TRBJ2-2	TGTGCCAGTAGTAGGGGGGCCGGGGAGCTGTTTTTT	CASSRGAGELFF
14	-	-	TRBV11-2	TRBJ2-1	TGTGCCAGCAGCTTATTCCTAGCCCCCTATGAGCAGTTCTTC	CASSLFLAPYEQFF
15	-	few	TRBV6-6	TRBJ2-1	TGTGCCAGCAGCTCAGACTCCCGCTCCTACAATGAGCAGTTCTTC	CASSSDSRSYNEQFF
14	-	-	TRBV7-9	TRBJ1-4	TGTGCCAGCAGCTTAGGGACGGTGGGTGAAAAACTGTTTTTT	CASSLGTVGEKLFF